This is a list of T cell receptor beta chains from one sample in a study of cytomegalovirus exposure and HLA in healthy donors. Clones were read by immunoSEQ multiplex PCR, and TCRdb kept only the in-frame ones, dropping some. The sample holds hundreds of thousands of clones; about 88% are singletons and the top ten take 12%. The material sequenced was PBMCs. These receptors all come from a man aged 18 to 29 in good health and CMV-seropositive. CDR3s include the opening cysteine and the closing phenylalanine or tryptophan. A D gene is named only where the DNA matches it firmly. Size values are once, few and many counts, or a class for expanded clones, and some rows have none.

abundance: -
v_gene: TRBV7-8
d_gene: -
j_gene: TRBJ1-1
CDR3nt: TGTGCCAGCAGCTTAACAGGGACTGAAGCTTTCTTT
CDR3aa: CASSLTGTEAFF

abundance: -
v_gene: TRBV7-2
d_gene: TRBD1
j_gene: TRBJ1-4
CDR3nt: TGTGCCAGCAGCTTAGTCTTGGGACAGGGAGCTGAAAAACTGTTTTTT
CDR3aa: CASSLVLGQGAEKLFF

abundance: few
v_gene: TRBV11-1
d_gene: TRBD2
j_gene: TRBJ2-3
CDR3nt: TGTGCCAGCAGCTTAGCGCTTAGCGGGGTAACAGATACGCAGTATTTT
CDR3aa: CASSLALSGVTDTQYF

abundance: -
v_gene: TRBV6-1
d_gene: TRBD2
j_gene: TRBJ2-3
CDR3nt: TGTGCCAGCAGTTTAGCGGGAGGGCCGGATACGCAGTATTTT
CDR3aa: CASSLAGGPDTQYF

abundance: -
v_gene: TRBV23-1
d_gene: -
j_gene: TRBJ2-1
CDR3nt: TGCGCCAGCAGTCAACTAACTAGTTGCAATGAGCAGTTCTTC
CDR3aa: CASSQLTSCNEQFF

abundance: -
v_gene: TRBV2
d_gene: TRBD2
j_gene: TRBJ2-5
CDR3nt: TGTGCCAGCCCTCCGGTTGGACTAGCGGCTTCAGAGACCCAGTACTTC
CDR3aa: CASPPVGLAASETQYF

abundance: -
v_gene: TRBV19
d_gene: -
j_gene: TRBJ2-7
CDR3nt: TGTGCCAGTAGTATGGCTCGCGGCGGCTACGAGCAGTACTTC
CDR3aa: CASSMARGGYEQYF

abundance: -
v_gene: TRBV30
d_gene: -
j_gene: TRBJ2-7
CDR3nt: TGTGCCTGGAGTGTACGGGGCCCGTACGGGCAGTACTTC
CDR3aa: CAWSVRGPYGQYF

abundance: -
v_gene: TRBV7-9
d_gene: -
j_gene: TRBJ2-6
CDR3nt: TGTGCCAGCAGCTCACCATGGTCTGGGGCCAACGTCCTGACTTTC
CDR3aa: CASSSPWSGANVLTF

abundance: -
v_gene: TRBV5-1
d_gene: -
j_gene: TRBJ2-7
CDR3nt: TGCGCCAGCAGCTTAAGTCGCGGGGTCTCCTACGAGCAGTACTTC
CDR3aa: CASSLSRGVSYEQYF

abundance: -
v_gene: TRBV18
d_gene: -
j_gene: TRBJ2-7
CDR3nt: TGTGCCAGCTCACCTTTGAGAAGGGACGCAGGAACCTACGAGCAGTACTTC
CDR3aa: CASSPLRRDAGTYEQYF

abundance: -
v_gene: TRBV6-1
d_gene: -
j_gene: TRBJ1-1
CDR3nt: TGTGCCAGCAGTGACAGTCCGAACACTGAAGCTTTCTTT
CDR3aa: CASSDSPNTEAFF

abundance: -
v_gene: TRBV2
d_gene: TRBD2
j_gene: TRBJ2-1
CDR3nt: TGTGCCAGCAGTATAGCGGGAGAGGCATCCTACAATGAGCAGTTCTTC
CDR3aa: CASSIAGEASYNEQFF

abundance: -
v_gene: TRBV5-6
d_gene: TRBD2
j_gene: TRBJ2-7
CDR3nt: TGTGCCAGCAGCAATGAAGTACGGAGGCTAGCGGCCTACGAGCAGTACTTC
CDR3aa: CASSNEVRRLAAYEQYF

abundance: -
v_gene: TRBV6-5
d_gene: -
j_gene: TRBJ2-3
CDR3nt: TGTGCCAGCAGTTCCCAAGGAGGTGAGGGGGATACGCAGTATTTT
CDR3aa: CASSSQGGEGDTQYF

abundance: -
v_gene: TRBV10-3
d_gene: -
j_gene: TRBJ2-3
CDR3nt: TGTGCCATCAGTGAGCGGGAACAGGCCACAGATACGCAGTATTTT
CDR3aa: CAISEREQATDTQYF

abundance: -
v_gene: TRBV11-3
d_gene: TRBD1
j_gene: TRBJ2-7
CDR3nt: TGTGCCAGCAGCTCCCCGGGACAGGGGAACGAGCAGTACTTC
CDR3aa: CASSSPGQGNEQYF

abundance: -
v_gene: TRBV11-3
d_gene: TRBD2
j_gene: TRBJ2-3
CDR3nt: TGTGCCAGCAGCCCAGCGGGAGCCGACACGCAGTATTTT
CDR3aa: CASSPAGADTQYF

abundance: -
v_gene: TRBV29-1
d_gene: -
j_gene: TRBJ1-2
CDR3nt: TGCAGCGTTAGTGAAGACTATGGCTACACCTTC
CDR3aa: CSVSEDYGYTF

abundance: -
v_gene: TRBV29-1
d_gene: TRBD2
j_gene: TRBJ2-7
CDR3nt: TGCAGCGTTTCTTTGGCGGGAGGAACCTACGAGCAGTACTTC
CDR3aa: CSVSLAGGTYEQYF

abundance: -
v_gene: TRBV7-2
d_gene: -
j_gene: TRBJ2-7
CDR3nt: TGTGCCAGCAGCTTTTCTCCGAGGTACGAGCAGTACTTC
CDR3aa: CASSFSPRYEQYF

abundance: -
v_gene: TRBV28
d_gene: -
j_gene: TRBJ2-2
CDR3nt: TGTGCCAGCAGTTCAAGGCTAAAGAACACCGGGGAGCTGTTTTTT
CDR3aa: CASSSRLKNTGELFF

abundance: -
v_gene: TRBV27
d_gene: TRBD2
j_gene: TRBJ2-1
CDR3nt: TGTGCCAGTATGCTAGCGGGAGTCTCCTACAATGAGCAGTTCTTC
CDR3aa: CASMLAGVSYNEQFF

abundance: -
v_gene: TRBV7-9
d_gene: -
j_gene: TRBJ2-3
CDR3nt: TGTGCCAGCAGCTTCGCCCCAGGGGGGACAGATACGCAGTATTTT
CDR3aa: CASSFAPGGTDTQYF

abundance: -
v_gene: TRBV4-3
d_gene: -
j_gene: TRBJ2-1
CDR3nt: TGCGCCAGCAGCCAAGATAGGGGGACGTCGGGGAATGAGCAGTTCTTC
CDR3aa: CASSQDRGTSGNEQFF

abundance: -
v_gene: TRBV6-5
d_gene: -
j_gene: TRBJ2-7
CDR3nt: TGTGCCAGCAGTACAATAGCGGAAAGCTCCTACGAGCAGTACTTC
CDR3aa: CASSTIAESSYEQYF

abundance: -
v_gene: TRBV18
d_gene: TRBD2
j_gene: TRBJ2-7
CDR3nt: TGTGCCAGCTCACCACTGACTAGCAACGAGCAGTACTTC
CDR3aa: CASSPLTSNEQYF

abundance: -
v_gene: TRBV15
d_gene: -
j_gene: TRBJ1-4
CDR3nt: TGTGCCACCAGCAGAAATCAGGGAGGAGAAAAACTGTTTTTT
CDR3aa: CATSRNQGGEKLFF

abundance: -
v_gene: TRBV30
d_gene: -
j_gene: TRBJ2-7
CDR3nt: TGTGCCTGGAGTGTACACACAGGGACCTACGAGCAGTACTTC
CDR3aa: CAWSVHTGTYEQYF

abundance: -
v_gene: TRBV30
d_gene: -
j_gene: TRBJ2-7
CDR3nt: TGTGCCTGGAGTCACTTCGGCGGCGGCTCCTACGAGCAGTACTTC
CDR3aa: CAWSHFGGGSYEQYF

abundance: -
v_gene: TRBV7-9
d_gene: TRBD1
j_gene: TRBJ1-4
CDR3nt: TGTGCCAGCAGCCCCAGACAGGGGTTCAATGAAAAACTGTTTTTT
CDR3aa: CASSPRQGFNEKLFF

abundance: few
v_gene: TRBV5-1
d_gene: -
j_gene: TRBJ1-1
CDR3nt: TGCGCCAGCAGCCACCTGCGTGGGACCGGGGGTAGCAGAATGAACACTGAAGCTTTCTTT
CDR3aa: CASSHLRGTGGSRMNTEAFF